This paragraph covers one TCR beta chain sequence. Its specificity is unknown. Blood CD4+ CD25-high CD127-low regulatory T cells supplied the genomic DNA template. The data were obtained in a study of regulatory and conventional T cells in RAG deficiency. The CDR3 runs to 14 residues. The ends were cut back, 4 bases at V and 1 base at J, with 10 bases in the middle. The table came from immunoSEQ multiplex PCR; TCRdb's copy has only in-frame clones and leaves some out. The table records about 30,000 clones, around 90% of them present only once. Whole-study findings and limits: Omenn syndrome and CID/AS patients had around 100-fold fewer unique Treg TCR beta sequences, versus approximately 10-fold elsewhere. Omenn patients showed >75% Treg-Tconv overlap and shorter CDR3 lengths. RAG-deficient patients showed markedly lower Shannon entropy and higher Simpson indices than control T-cell subsets.

The same specimen was also included in a second study, on regulatory T cells. That report adds: The PCR used 52 TRBV and 13 TRBJ primers. Patient repertoires had restricted TRB V-J pairs and skewed V and J usage, most in Tregs.

Sequenced sample: Tregs sorted from blood. The origin of this receptor is a human donor in good health. V gene TRBV23-1 combines with J gene TRBJ1-1; D is unclear. TRBV23-1 is identified as an open reading frame with a role that is uncertain. This CDR3 is CASSPPEWNTEAFF. CDR3 DNA sequence: TGCGCCAGCAGTCCCCCCGAGTGGAACACTGAAGCTTTCTTT.